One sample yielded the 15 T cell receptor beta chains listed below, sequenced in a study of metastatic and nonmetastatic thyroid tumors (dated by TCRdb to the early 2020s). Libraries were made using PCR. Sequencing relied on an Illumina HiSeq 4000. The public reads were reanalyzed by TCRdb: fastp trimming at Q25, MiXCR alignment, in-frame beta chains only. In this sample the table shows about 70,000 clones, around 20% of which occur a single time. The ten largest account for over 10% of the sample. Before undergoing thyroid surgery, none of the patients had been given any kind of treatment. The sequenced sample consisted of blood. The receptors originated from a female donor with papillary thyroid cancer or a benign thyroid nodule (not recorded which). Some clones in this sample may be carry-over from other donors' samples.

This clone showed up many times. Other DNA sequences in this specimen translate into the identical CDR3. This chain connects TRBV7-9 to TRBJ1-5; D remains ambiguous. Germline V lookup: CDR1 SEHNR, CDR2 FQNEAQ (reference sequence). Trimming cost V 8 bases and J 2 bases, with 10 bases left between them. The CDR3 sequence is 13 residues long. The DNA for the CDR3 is TGTGCCAGCGGGGATGGGCGCAATCAGCCCCAGCATTTT. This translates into CASGDGRNQPQHF.

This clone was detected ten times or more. The CDR3 is CASSARTGGSGNTIYF. CDR3 DNA: TGTGCCAGCAGTGCACGGACAGGGGGATCAGGAAACACCATATATTTT. This chain joins TRBV6-1 and TRBJ1-3, with TRBD1 matching 10 bases. The germline gives CDR1 MNHNS, CDR2 SASEGT. V shed 4 bases and J 4 bases; nucleotides not matched to a gene: 7. This CDR3 is built from 16 residues.

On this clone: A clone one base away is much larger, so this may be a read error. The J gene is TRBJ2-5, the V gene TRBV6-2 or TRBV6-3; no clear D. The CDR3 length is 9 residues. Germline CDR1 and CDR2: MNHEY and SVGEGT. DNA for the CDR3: TGTGCCAGCTTTTTTGCCCATTACTTC. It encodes CASFFAHYF.

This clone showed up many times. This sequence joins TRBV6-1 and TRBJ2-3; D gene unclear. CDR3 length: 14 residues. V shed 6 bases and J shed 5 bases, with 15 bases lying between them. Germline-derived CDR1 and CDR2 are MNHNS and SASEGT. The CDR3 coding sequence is TGTGCCAGCAGCTACAGCTATCGGATAGATACGCAGTATTTT. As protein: CASSYSYRIDTQYF.

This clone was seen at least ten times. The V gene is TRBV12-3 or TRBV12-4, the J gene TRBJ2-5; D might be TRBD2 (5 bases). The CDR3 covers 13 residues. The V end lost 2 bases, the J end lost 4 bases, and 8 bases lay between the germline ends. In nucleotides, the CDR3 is TGTGCCAGCAGTTTAAGTGAGGGAGAGACCCAGTACTTC. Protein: CASSLSEGETQYF.

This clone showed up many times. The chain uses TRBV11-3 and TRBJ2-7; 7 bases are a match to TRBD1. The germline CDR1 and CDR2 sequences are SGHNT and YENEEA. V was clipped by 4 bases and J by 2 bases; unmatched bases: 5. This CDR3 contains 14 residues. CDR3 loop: CASSSSGTAYEQYF. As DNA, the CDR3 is TGTGCCAGCAGCTCCTCCGGGACAGCCTACGAGCAGTACTTC. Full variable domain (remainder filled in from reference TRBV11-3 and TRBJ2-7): EAGVVQSPRYKIIEKKQPVAFWCNPISGHNTLYWYLQNLGQGPELLIRYENEEAVDDSQLPKDRFSAERLKGVDSTLKIQPAELGDSAVYLCASSSSGTAYEQYFGPGTRLTVT.

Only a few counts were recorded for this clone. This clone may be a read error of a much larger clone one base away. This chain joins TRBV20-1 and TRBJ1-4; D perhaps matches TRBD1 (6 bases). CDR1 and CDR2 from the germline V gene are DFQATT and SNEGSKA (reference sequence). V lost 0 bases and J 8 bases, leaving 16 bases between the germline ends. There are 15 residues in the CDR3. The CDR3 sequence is CSARDAYQGGEKLFF. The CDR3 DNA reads TGCAGTGCTAGAGATGCTTACCAAGGGGGGGAAAAACTGTTTTTT.

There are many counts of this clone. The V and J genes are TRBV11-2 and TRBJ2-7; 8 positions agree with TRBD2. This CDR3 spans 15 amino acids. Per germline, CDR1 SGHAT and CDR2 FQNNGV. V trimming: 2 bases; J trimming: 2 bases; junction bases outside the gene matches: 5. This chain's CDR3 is CASSLTSGDTYEQYF. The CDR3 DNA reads TGTGCCAGCAGCTTAACTAGCGGAGATACCTACGAGCAGTACTTC.

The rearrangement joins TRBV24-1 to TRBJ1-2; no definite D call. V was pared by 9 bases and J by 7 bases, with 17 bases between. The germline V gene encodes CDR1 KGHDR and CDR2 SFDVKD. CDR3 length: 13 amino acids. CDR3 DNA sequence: TGTGCCACCTTTGTGGGGTTGGAACGTGGCTACACCTTC. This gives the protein CATFVGLERGYTF.

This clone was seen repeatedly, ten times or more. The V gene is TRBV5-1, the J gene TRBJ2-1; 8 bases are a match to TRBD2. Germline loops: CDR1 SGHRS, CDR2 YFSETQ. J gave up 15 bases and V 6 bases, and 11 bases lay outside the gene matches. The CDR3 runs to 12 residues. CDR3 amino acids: CASILPGLVWFF. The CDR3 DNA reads TGCGCCAGCATACTACCGGGACTAGTTTGGTTCTTC.

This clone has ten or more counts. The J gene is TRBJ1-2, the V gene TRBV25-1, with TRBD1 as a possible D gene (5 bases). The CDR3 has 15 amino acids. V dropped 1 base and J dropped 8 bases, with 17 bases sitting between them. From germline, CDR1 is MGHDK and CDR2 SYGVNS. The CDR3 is CASSESTDILRGYTF. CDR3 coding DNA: TGTGCCAGCAGTGAATCTACGGACATTCTCAGGGGCTACACCTTC.

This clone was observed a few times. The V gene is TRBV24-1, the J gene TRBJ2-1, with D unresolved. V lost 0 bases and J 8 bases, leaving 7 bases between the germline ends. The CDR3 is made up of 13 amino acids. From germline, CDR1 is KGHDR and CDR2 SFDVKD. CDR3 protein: CATSDLNPDEQFF. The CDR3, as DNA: TGTGCCACCAGTGATTTGAACCCAGATGAGCAGTTCTTC.

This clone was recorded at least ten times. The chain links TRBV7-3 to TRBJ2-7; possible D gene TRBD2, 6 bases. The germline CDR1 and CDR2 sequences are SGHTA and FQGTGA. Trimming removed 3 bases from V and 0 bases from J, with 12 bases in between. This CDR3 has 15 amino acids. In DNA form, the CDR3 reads TGTGCCAGCAGCTTGTACGGGAGAAGCTCCTACGAGCAGTACTTC. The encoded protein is CASSLYGRSSYEQYF.

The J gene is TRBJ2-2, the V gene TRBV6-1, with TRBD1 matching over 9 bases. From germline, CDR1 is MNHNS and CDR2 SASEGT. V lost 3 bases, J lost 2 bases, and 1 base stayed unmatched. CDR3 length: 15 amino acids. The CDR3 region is CASSEGQGNTGELFF. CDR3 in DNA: TGTGCCAGCAGTGAGGGACAGGGCAACACCGGGGAGCTGTTTTTT.

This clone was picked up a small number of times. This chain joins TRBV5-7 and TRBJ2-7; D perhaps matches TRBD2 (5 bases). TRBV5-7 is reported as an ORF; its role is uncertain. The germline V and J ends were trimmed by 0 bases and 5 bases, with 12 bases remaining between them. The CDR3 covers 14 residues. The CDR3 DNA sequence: TGTGCCAGCAGCTTGGTAGGCAGGCGGGACGAGCAGTACTTC. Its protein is CASSLVGRRDEQYF.